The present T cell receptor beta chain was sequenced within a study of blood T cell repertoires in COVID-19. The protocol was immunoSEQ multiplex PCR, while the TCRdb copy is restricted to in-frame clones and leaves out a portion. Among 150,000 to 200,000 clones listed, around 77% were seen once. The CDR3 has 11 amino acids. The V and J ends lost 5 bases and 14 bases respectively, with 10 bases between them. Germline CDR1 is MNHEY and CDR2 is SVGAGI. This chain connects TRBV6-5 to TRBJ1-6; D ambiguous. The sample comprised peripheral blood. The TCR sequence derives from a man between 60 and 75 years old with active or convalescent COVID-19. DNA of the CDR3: TGTGCCAGCAGTAACCGGGAGTCCCTCCACTTT. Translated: CASSNRESLHF.